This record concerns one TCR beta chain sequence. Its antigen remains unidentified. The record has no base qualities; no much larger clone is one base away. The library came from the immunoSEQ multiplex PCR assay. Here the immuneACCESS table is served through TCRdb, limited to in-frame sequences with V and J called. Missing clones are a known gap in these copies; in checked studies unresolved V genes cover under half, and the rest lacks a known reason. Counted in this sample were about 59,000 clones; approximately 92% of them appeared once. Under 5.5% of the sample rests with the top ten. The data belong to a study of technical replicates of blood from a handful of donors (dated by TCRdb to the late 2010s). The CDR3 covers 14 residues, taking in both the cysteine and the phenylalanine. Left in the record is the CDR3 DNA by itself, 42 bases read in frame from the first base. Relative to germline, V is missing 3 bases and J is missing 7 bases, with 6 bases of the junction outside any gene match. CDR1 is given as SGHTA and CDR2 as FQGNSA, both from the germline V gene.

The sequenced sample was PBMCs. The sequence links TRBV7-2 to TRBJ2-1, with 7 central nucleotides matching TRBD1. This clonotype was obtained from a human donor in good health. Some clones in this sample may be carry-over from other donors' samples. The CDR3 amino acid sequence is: CASSFRQGDNEQFF. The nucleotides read TGTGCCAGCAGCTTTAGACAGGGAGATAATGAGCAGTTCTTC.